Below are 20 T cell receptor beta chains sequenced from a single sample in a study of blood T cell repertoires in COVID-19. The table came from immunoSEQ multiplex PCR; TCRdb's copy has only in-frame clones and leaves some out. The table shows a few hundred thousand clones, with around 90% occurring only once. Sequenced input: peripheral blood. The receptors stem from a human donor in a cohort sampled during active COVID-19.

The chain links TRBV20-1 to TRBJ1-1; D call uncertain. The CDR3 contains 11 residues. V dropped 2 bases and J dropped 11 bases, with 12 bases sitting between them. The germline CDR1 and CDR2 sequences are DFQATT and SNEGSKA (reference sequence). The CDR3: CSARQPAAAFF. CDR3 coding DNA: TGCAGTGCTAGACAACCGGCAGCGGCTTTCTTT.

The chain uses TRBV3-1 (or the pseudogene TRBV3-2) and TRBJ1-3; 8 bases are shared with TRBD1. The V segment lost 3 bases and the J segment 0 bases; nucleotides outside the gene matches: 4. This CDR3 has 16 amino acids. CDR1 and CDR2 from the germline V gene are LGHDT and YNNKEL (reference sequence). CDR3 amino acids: CASSQETGASGNTIYF. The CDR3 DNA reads TGTGCCAGCAGCCAGGAGACAGGGGCCTCTGGAAACACCATATATTTT.

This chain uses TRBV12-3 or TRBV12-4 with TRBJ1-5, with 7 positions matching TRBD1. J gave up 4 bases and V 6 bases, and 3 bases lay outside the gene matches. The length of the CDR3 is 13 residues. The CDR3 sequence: CASRGQTNQPQHF. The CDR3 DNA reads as TGTGCCAGCAGGGGACAGACTAATCAGCCCCAGCATTTT.

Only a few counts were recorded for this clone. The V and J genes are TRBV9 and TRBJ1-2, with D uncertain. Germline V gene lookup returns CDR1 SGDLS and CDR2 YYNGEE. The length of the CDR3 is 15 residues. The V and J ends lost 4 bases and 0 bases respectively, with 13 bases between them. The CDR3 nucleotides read TGTGCCAGCAGCATCTTACCAGATTCTAACTATGGCTACACCTTC. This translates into CASSILPDSNYGYTF. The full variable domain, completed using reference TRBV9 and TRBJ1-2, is DSGVTQTPKHLITATGQRVTLRCSPRSGDLSVYWYQQSLDQGLQFLIQYYNGEERAKGNILERFSAQQFPDLHSELNLSSLELGDSALYFCASSILPDSNYGYTFGSGTRLTVV.

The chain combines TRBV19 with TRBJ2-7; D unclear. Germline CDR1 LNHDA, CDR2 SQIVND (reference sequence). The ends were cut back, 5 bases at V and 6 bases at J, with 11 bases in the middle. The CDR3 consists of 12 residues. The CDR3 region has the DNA TGTGCCAGTAGTCAGCTGGCTAGCGAGCAGTACTTC. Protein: CASSQLASEQYF. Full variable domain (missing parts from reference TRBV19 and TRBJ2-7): DGGITQSPKYLFRKEGQNVTLSCEQNLNHDAMYWYRQDPGQGLRLIYYSQIVNDFQKGDIAEGYSVSREKKESFPLTVTSAQKNPTAFYLCASSQLASEQYFGPGTRLTVT.

The CDR3, as DNA: TGCGCCAGCAGCCAAGCACAGGGGCCAAGCTCCTACGAGCAGTACTTC. This sequence encodes CASSQAQGPSSYEQYF. The V gene is TRBV4-1, the J gene TRBJ2-7; 7 positions agree with TRBD1. CDR1 is MGHRA and CDR2 is YSYEKL in the germline V gene. The J segment lost 0 bases and the V segment lost 1 base, leaving 6 bases of the junction unmatched. The CDR3 is 16 residues long.

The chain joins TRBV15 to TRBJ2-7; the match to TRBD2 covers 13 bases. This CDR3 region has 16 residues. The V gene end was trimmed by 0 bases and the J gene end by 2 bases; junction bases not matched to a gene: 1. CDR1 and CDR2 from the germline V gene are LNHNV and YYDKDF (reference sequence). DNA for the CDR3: TGTGCCACCAGCAGAGAGGGGACTAGCGGGACCTACGAGCAGTACTTC. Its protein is CATSREGTSGTYEQYF.

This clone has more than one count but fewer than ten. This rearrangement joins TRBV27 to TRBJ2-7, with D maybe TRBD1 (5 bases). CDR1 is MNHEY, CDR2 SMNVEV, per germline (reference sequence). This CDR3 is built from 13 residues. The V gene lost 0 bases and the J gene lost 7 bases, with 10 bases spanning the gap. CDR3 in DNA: TGTGCCAGCAGTTTATCGGGGCCTAGGGAGCAGTACTTC. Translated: CASSLSGPREQYF.

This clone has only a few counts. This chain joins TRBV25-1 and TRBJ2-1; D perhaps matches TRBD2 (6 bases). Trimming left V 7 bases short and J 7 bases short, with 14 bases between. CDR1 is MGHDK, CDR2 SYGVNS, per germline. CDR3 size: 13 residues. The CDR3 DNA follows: TGTGCCAGCACATTGCCTAGCGATAATGAGCAGTTCTTC. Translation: CASTLPSDNEQFF.

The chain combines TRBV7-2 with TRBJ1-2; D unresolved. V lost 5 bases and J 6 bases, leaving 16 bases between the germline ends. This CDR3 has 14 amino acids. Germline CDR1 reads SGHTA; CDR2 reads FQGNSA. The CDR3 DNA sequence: TGTGCCAGCAGCCCCGGTTTTGAGCCGGATGGCTACACCTTC. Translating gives CASSPGFEPDGYTF.

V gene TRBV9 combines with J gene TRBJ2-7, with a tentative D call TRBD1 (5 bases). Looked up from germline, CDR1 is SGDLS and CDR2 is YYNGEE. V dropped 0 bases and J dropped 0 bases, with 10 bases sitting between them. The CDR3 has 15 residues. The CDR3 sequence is CASSVEGYSSYEQYF. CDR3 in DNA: TGTGCCAGCAGCGTAGAGGGGTACAGCTCCTACGAGCAGTACTTC.

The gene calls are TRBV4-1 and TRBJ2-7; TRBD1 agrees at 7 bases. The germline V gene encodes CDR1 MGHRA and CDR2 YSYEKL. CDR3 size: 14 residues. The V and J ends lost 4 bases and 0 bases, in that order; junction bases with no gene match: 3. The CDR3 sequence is CASSRTGYSYEQYF. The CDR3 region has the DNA TGCGCCAGCAGCCGGACAGGTTACTCCTACGAGCAGTACTTC.

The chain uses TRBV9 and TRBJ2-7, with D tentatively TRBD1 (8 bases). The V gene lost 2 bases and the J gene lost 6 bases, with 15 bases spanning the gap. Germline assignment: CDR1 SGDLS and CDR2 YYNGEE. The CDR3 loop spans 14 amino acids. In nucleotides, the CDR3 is TGTGCCAGCAGCGTTACAGGGGGGGAAAGCGAGCAGTACTTC. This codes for CASSVTGGESEQYF.

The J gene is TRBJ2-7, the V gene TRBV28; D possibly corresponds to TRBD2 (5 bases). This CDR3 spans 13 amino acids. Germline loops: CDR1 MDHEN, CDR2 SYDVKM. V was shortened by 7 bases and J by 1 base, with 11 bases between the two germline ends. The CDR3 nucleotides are TGTGCCAGCACCTCGGGATTTTCCTACGAGCAGTACTTC. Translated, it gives CASTSGFSYEQYF.

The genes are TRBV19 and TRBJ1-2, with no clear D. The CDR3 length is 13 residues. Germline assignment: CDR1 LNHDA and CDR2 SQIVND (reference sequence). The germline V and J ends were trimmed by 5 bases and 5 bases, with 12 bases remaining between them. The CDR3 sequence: CASSPRPGYGYTF. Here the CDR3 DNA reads TGTGCCAGTAGTCCCCGCCCGGGGTATGGCTACACCTTC.

CDR3 in amino acids: CASSRTGYFGYTF. In DNA, the CDR3 is TGTGCCAGCAGTAGGACAGGGTACTTTGGCTACACCTTC. V is TRBV27 and J is TRBJ1-2, with TRBD1 identical over 8 bases. V gave up 5 bases and J gave up 7 bases; unmatched junction bases: 6. The CDR3 length is 13 residues. Looked up from germline, CDR1 is MNHEY and CDR2 is SMNVEV (reference sequence).

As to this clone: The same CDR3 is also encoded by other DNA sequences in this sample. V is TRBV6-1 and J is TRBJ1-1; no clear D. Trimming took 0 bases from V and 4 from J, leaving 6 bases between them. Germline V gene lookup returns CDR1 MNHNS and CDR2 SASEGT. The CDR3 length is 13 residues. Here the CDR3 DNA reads TGTGCCAGCAGTGAAGCGCGGGGCACTGAAGCTTTCTTT. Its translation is CASSEARGTEAFF.

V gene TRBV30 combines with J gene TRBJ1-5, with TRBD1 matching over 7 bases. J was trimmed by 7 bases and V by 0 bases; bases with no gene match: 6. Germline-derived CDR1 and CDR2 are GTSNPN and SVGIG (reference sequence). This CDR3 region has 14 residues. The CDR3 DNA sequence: TGTGCCTGGAGTGTTTTGGGCAGGGGGCAGCCCCAGCATTTT. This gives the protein CAWSVLGRGQPQHF.

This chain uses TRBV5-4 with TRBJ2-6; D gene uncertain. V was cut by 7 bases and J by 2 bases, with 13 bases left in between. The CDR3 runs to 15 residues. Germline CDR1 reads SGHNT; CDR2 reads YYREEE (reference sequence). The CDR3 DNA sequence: TGTGCCAGCTCACCCCAGGTAGCTGGGGCCAACGTCCTGACTTTC. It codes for CASSPQVAGANVLTF.

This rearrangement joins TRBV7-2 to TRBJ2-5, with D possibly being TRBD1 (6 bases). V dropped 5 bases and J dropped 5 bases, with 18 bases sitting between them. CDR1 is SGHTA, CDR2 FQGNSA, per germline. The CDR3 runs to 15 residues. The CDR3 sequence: CASSGVVGADETQYF. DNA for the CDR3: TGTGCCAGCAGCGGGGTGGTGGGGGCCGATGAGACCCAGTACTTC.